This T cell receptor beta chain was obtained from a study of blood T cell repertoires in COVID-19. Only a few counts were recorded for this clone. Authors' analysis steps: Amplification of reference gene primers provided the estimated nucleated cell counts. Generated by immunoSEQ multiplex PCR, the TCRdb table keeps only in-frame clones and is missing some. Clone size and the V and J calls come from that table; the DNA yielded D and trimming. The sample holds about 190,000 clones, 84% seen once. There are 11 residues in the CDR3. Germline CDR1 reads DFQATT; CDR2 reads SNEGSKA (reference sequence). V was trimmed by 5 bases and J by 3 bases, leaving 8 bases between them. Each exposed participant met a COVID-19 case in the 2 weeks preceding study entry.

Sequencing used PBMCs or T cells enriched from blood (not recorded which). The sequence was collected from a woman younger than 45 who had been exposed to COVID-19. J is TRBJ2-7 and V is TRBV20-1; maybe TRBD2 (6 bases). The CDR3 region is CSAADYYEQYF. Written as DNA, the CDR3 is TGCAGTGCTGCGGACTACTACGAGCAGTACTTC.